This TCR beta chain was recorded in a study of Graves' ophthalmopathy and Graves' hyperthyroidism. Amplification of the TCR beta CDR3 regions used RNA transcripts (as template). The first round was an RT-PCR with HTBI primers, and the second round was a multiplex PCR. In TCRdb, the multiplex PCR reads were re-called with MiXCR into one record per CDR3 protein. The table has about 1.2 million distinct CDR3 sequences, 35% to 45% seen once. V trimming: 6 bases; J trimming: 3 bases; junction bases outside the gene matches: 9. The V gene's germline CDR1 is PRHDT and CDR2 FYEKMQ (reference sequence). CDR3 size: 15 residues.

The source material was peripheral blood or thyroid tissue (not recorded which). V gene TRBV13 combines with J gene TRBJ2-5; 8 positions agree with TRBD1. This receptor was taken from an adult man with Graves' hyperthyroidism. CDR3 DNA: TGTGCCAGCAGGGACCTGGGGACAGGAGAAGAGACCCAGTACTTC. This encodes CASRDLGTGEETQYF.